The 14 T cell receptor beta chains below come from one sample, sequenced in a study of blood T cell repertoires in COVID-19. Sequencing was performed with immunoSEQ multiplex PCR; in TCRdb, only in-frame clones are kept and a portion is missing. Among under 150,000 clones listed, approximately 91% were seen once. Sequencing was carried out using peripheral blood. Receptors originate from a man aged 45-60 years with active or convalescent COVID-19.

The CDR3 here is CSARFGKAFF. The CDR3 DNA is TGCAGTGCTAGGTTCGGGAAGGCTTTCTTT. V gene TRBV20-1 combines with J gene TRBJ1-1, with unresolved D. Trimming left V 3 bases short and J 11 bases short, with 10 bases between. This CDR3 has 10 amino acids. The germline CDR1 and CDR2 sequences are DFQATT and SNEGSKA (reference sequence).

J is TRBJ2-3 and V is TRBV27, with 9 bases lining up with TRBD2. J gave up 2 bases and V 2 bases, and 5 bases lay outside the gene matches. Looked up from germline, CDR1 is MNHEY and CDR2 is SMNVEV (reference sequence). The CDR3 runs 16 residues. CDR3 amino acids: CASSLKASGITDTQYF. For the CDR3, the DNA is TGTGCCAGCAGTTTAAAGGCTAGCGGGATCACAGATACGCAGTATTTT.

The chain employs TRBV6-5 and TRBJ1-2; D is ambiguous. V was cut by 6 bases and J by 7 bases, with 15 bases left in between. CDR1 MNHEY and CDR2 SVGAGI come from the germline V gene. The CDR3 is 13 amino acids. DNA of the CDR3: TGTGCCAGCAGGATGGTGGAACAGAGTGGCTACACCTTC. Translating gives CASRMVEQSGYTF.

The rearrangement joins TRBV6-5 to TRBJ1-1, with 9 positions matching TRBD1. This CDR3 contains 14 residues. Germline CDR1 and CDR2: MNHEY and SVGAGI. V was clipped by 6 bases and J by 1 base; unmatched bases: 3. CDR3 residues: CASRWDRENTEAFF. For the CDR3, the DNA is TGTGCCAGCAGGTGGGACAGGGAGAACACTGAAGCTTTCTTT.

The rearrangement uses TRBV5-1 and TRBJ1-6; D remains ambiguous. This CDR3 region has 14 residues. V was shortened by 0 bases and J by 7 bases, with 8 bases between the two germline ends. Germline loops: CDR1 SGHRS, CDR2 YFSETQ. The DNA of the CDR3 is TGCGCCAGCAGCTTGGACCCAGCGAATTCACCCCTCCACTTT. Its protein product is CASSLDPANSPLHF.

V and J are TRBV18 and TRBJ2-7, with D hard to call. V dropped 1 base and J dropped 2 bases, with 12 bases sitting between them. CDR1 is KGHSH, CDR2 LQKENI, per germline. The CDR3 runs 15 residues. The CDR3 DNA follows: TGTGCCAGCTCACCACTTGGGCACTCGACCTACGAGCAGTACTTC. It encodes CASSPLGHSTYEQYF.

A few counts support this clone. The chain combines TRBV7-9 with TRBJ1-1; no clear D. CDR1 is SEHNR, CDR2 FQNEAQ, per germline (reference sequence). The CDR3 consists of 13 residues. Trimming removed 1 base from V and 4 bases from J, with 7 bases in between. The CDR3 nucleotides read TGTGCCAGCAGCTTAGAATCGGTCACTGAAGCTTTCTTT. Its protein product is CASSLESVTEAFF.

This chain uses TRBV18 with TRBJ2-3; 7 nucleotides align to TRBD2. This CDR3 is 15 amino acids long. CDR1 and CDR2 (germline): KGHSH, LQKENI. Trimming took 1 base from V and 2 from J; bases not matched to a gene: 3. CDR3 nucleotide sequence: TGTGCCAGCTCACCACGGGGGGGTGTCACAGATACGCAGTATTTT. Translating gives CASSPRGGVTDTQYF.

This chain links TRBV12-3 or TRBV12-4 with TRBJ1-5; 8 positions match TRBD1. This CDR3 region has 12 residues. With V trimmed by 6 bases and J by 9 bases, 4 bases remained unmatched. The CDR3 DNA is TGTGCCAGCAGACAGGGGGGTCTGCCCCAGCATTTT. Protein: CASRQGGLPQHF.

This rearrangement joins TRBV6-5 to TRBJ1-6; D is unclear. This CDR3 region has 15 residues. Germline V gene lookup returns CDR1 MNHEY and CDR2 SVGAGI. Trimming shortened V by 2 bases and J by 8 bases, and 13 bases separated the two germline ends. DNA for the CDR3: TGTGCCAGCAGTTACCTCCCAGACACATATTCACCCCTCCACTTT. Encoded protein: CASSYLPDTYSPLHF.

This clone was detected a few times. The chain employs TRBV7-6 and TRBJ1-6; 7 nucleotides align to TRBD1. The CDR3 spans 15 residues. Germline CDR1 and CDR2: SGHVS and FNYEAQ. V shed 5 bases, J shed 7 bases, and the junction held 8 bases outside the gene matches. DNA for the CDR3: TGTGCCAGCAGCCCCCGACAGGGAGGCAATTCACCCCTCCACTTT. Translation gives CASSPRQGGNSPLHF.

V gene TRBV10-3 combines with J gene TRBJ1-2; 11 nucleotides align to TRBD1. The trim removed 8 bases at V and 6 bases at J, leaving 11 bases unmatched. The CDR3 is 15 residues long. Looked up from germline, CDR1 is ENHRY and CDR2 is SYGVKD. For the CDR3, the DNA is TGTGCCATCGGATCCTGGACAGGGGGCTCTCATGGCTACACCTTC. It is translated as CAIGSWTGGSHGYTF.

The chain has TRBV5-1 and TRBJ2-3; D might be TRBD2 (6 bases). V was shortened by 1 base and J by 0 bases, with 18 bases between the two germline ends. The CDR3 covers 18 residues. Germline CDR1 and CDR2: SGHRS and YFSETQ. The CDR3 loop is CASSLNSEGRWSTDTQYF. The CDR3 DNA sequence: TGCGCCAGCAGCTTGAACAGTGAAGGGAGGTGGAGCACAGATACGCAGTATTTT.

This chain joins TRBV5-6 and TRBJ2-1, with no clear D. CDR1 and CDR2 (germline): SGHDT, YYEEEE. Trimming pared 0 bases from V and 2 bases from J, leaving 12 bases between. This CDR3 is built from 16 residues. CDR3 in amino acids: CASSLANSPPYNEQFF. DNA of the CDR3: TGTGCCAGCAGCTTGGCCAACAGTCCTCCCTACAATGAGCAGTTCTTC.